This T cell receptor (beta chain) was recovered during a study of early T cells in non-severe SARS-CoV-2 infection. Study-wide context: The input, bulk RNA from unsorted whole blood, was sequenced, and chains were unpaired.

In this sample, this clonotype turned up many times. Its antigen is undetermined. Researchers attached unique molecular identifiers to individual cDNA molecules. Via MiXCR, TCRdb re-called the 5' RACE reads, giving one row per CDR3 protein. The sample has 30,000 to 40,000 distinct CDR3 sequences; 5% to 6.5% are singletons. Overall study findings and caveats: CD4 and private specificities were missed by VDJdb matching, which favored anti-spike CD8 responses.

V lost 3 bases and J 0 bases, leaving 6 bases between the germline ends. The CDR3 loop spans 14 amino acids. The rearrangement links TRBV12-3 or TRBV12-4 to TRBJ1-5; no clear D. The material was whole blood, obtained at baseline. This clonotype was sampled from an adult who was a healthcare worker with PCR-confirmed SARS-CoV-2 infection or an uninfected control (not recorded which). The DNA of the CDR3 is TGTGCCAGCAGTTTCCCCGATAGCAATCAGCCCCAGCATTTT. This translates into CASSFPDSNQPQHF.